The rows below give T cell receptor beta chains drawn from one sample of a study of blood T cell repertoires in COVID-19. This table comes from immunoSEQ multiplex PCR, and its TCRdb copy is limited to in-frame clones, with some not included. The table shows approximately 190,000 clones, with 83% occurring only once. Material: peripheral blood. The receptor source for this set is a middle-aged woman with acute or convalescent COVID-19. Each CDR3 is given with its conserved first and last residue. The order of the fields is J gene, V gene, D gene, clone size, CDR3 protein, CDR3 DNA. A D gene is named only where the DNA matches it firmly. Clone size is stated in some rows and not others, as once, few, many or a class when expanded.

J: TRBJ2-3; V: TRBV3-1/TRBV3-2; D: TRBD2; size: few; CDR3: CASSHRTSGSVPDTQYF; DNA: TGTGCCAGCAGCCATAGAACTAGCGGGAGTGTCCCAGATACGCAGTATTTT
J: TRBJ1-1; V: TRBV5-6; D: -; size: -; CDR3: CASSLARIKAFF; DNA: TGTGCCAGCAGCTTGGCCAGGATTAAAGCTTTCTTT
J: TRBJ2-1; V: TRBV9; D: -; size: -; CDR3: CASSAGLGNEQFF; DNA: TGTGCCAGCAGCGCGGGACTGGGCAATGAGCAGTTCTTC
J: TRBJ2-3; V: TRBV6-5; D: -; size: -; CDR3: CASTRESTDTQYF; DNA: TGTGCCAGCACACGGGAGTCAACAGATACGCAGTATTTT
J: TRBJ2-3; V: TRBV4-2; D: TRBD2; size: -; CDR3: CASSPSTGRGGTDTQYF; DNA: TGTGCCAGCAGCCCGAGTACGGGGAGGGGTGGCACAGATACGCAGTATTTT
J: TRBJ1-5; V: TRBV15; D: TRBD1; size: -; CDR3: CATSRDLTPTGADQPQHF; DNA: TGTGCCACCAGCAGGGACCTGACGCCGACAGGGGCGGATCAGCCCCAGCATTTT
J: TRBJ2-7; V: TRBV3-1/TRBV3-2; D: -; size: -; CDR3: CASSQRGSVGHSSYEQYF; DNA: TGTGCCAGCAGCCAAAGGGGGTCTGTAGGGCATAGCTCCTACGAGCAGTACTTC
J: TRBJ1-5; V: TRBV5-1; D: -; size: -; CDR3: CASSRDSSPNQPQHF; DNA: TGCGCCAGCAGCCGGGACTCGTCCCCCAATCAGCCCCAGCATTTT
J: TRBJ2-1; V: TRBV27; D: -; size: -; CDR3: CASRRTRNNEQFF; DNA: TGTGCCAGCAGGCGTACTAGGAACAATGAGCAGTTCTTC
J: TRBJ2-2; V: TRBV27; D: TRBD2; size: -; CDR3: CASSLRGAFGELFF; DNA: TGTGCCAGCAGCCTGCGGGGGGCTTTCGGGGAGCTGTTTTTT
J: TRBJ1-1; V: TRBV19; D: TRBD1; size: few; CDR3: CASSPGQGSTEAFF; DNA: TGTGCCAGTAGTCCGGGACAGGGGTCCACTGAAGCTTTCTTT
J: TRBJ1-2; V: TRBV7-9; D: TRBD1; size: -; CDR3: CASSTPGGYGYTF; DNA: TGTGCCAGCAGCACCCCAGGGGGTTATGGCTACACCTTC
J: TRBJ2-7; V: TRBV6-2/TRBV6-3; D: -; size: many; CDR3: CASSPTEYEQYF; DNA: TGTGCCAGCAGTCCCACGGAGTACGAGCAGTACTTC
J: TRBJ2-5; V: TRBV18; D: -; size: -; CDR3: CASSLQGQETQYF; DNA: TGTGCCAGCTCATTACAGGGCCAAGAGACCCAGTACTTC
J: TRBJ2-6; V: TRBV5-1; D: TRBD1; size: -; CDR3: CASSLGTGGSISGANVLTF; DNA: TGCGCCAGCAGCTTAGGGACAGGGGGGTCTATTTCTGGGGCCAACGTCCTGACTTTC
J: TRBJ1-1; V: TRBV28; D: TRBD1; size: -; CDR3: CASSPGQAKTEAFF; DNA: TGTGCCAGCAGTCCCGGACAGGCAAAAACTGAAGCTTTCTTT
J: TRBJ1-3; V: TRBV28; D: -; size: -; CDR3: CASSPGSYSGNTIYF; DNA: TGTGCCAGCAGCCCCGGGTCTTACTCTGGAAACACCATATATTTT
J: TRBJ2-7; V: TRBV18; D: TRBD2; size: -; CDR3: CASSNGEGSYEQYF; DNA: TGTGCCAGCTCCAACGGGGAGGGATCGTACGAGCAGTACTTC
J: TRBJ1-2; V: TRBV28; D: -; size: -; CDR3: CASSYYDGYTF; DNA: TGTGCCAGCAGTTACTACGACGGCTACACCTTC
J: TRBJ1-6; V: TRBV6-5; D: TRBD1; size: -; CDR3: CASRGQAGIGALHF; DNA: TGTGCCAGCAGGGGACAGGCGGGTATTGGGGCCCTCCACTTT
J: TRBJ1-2; V: TRBV19; D: -; size: -; CDR3: CATSDSGNGYTF; DNA: TGTGCCACCTCAGATTCAGGGAATGGCTACACCTTC
J: TRBJ2-7; V: TRBV19; D: TRBD1; size: -; CDR3: CATAAGTGAEQYF; DNA: TGTGCCACAGCGGCCGGGACAGGGGCCGAGCAGTACTTC
J: TRBJ1-1; V: TRBV30; D: -; size: -; CDR3: CAWSAPYPTSTEAFF; DNA: TGTGCCTGGAGTGCCCCTTACCCAACTTCGACTGAAGCTTTCTTT
J: TRBJ2-2; V: TRBV29-1; D: -; size: -; CDR3: CSVDRAHNGELFF; DNA: TGCAGCGTTGACAGGGCACATAACGGGGAGCTGTTTTTT
J: TRBJ2-7; V: TRBV6-5; D: TRBD1; size: -; CDR3: CASRSQGRAYEQYF; DNA: TGTGCCAGCAGATCACAGGGGAGAGCCTACGAGCAGTACTTC
J: TRBJ2-5; V: TRBV6-5; D: -; size: -; CDR3: CAIFTLQETQYF; DNA: TGTGCCATCTTTACTCTCCAAGAGACCCAGTACTTC
J: TRBJ2-7; V: TRBV27; D: TRBD2; size: -; CDR3: CATRAGGNEQYF; DNA: TGTGCCACTAGGGCGGGAGGCAACGAGCAGTACTTC
J: TRBJ1-5; V: TRBV19; D: -; size: -; CDR3: CASSGQWDQPQHF; DNA: TGTGCCAGTAGTGGGCAATGGGATCAGCCCCAGCATTTT